These 9 T cell receptor beta chains originate from one sample sequenced in a study of T-cell reconstitution after alpha-beta-depleted transplantation in children. During its preparation, the TCRbeta library received unique molecular identifiers. TCRdb ran MiXCR on the PCR reads and lists one entry per CDR3 protein. The data show fewer than 750,000 distinct CDR3 sequences, with 23% seen just once and about 14% held by the top ten. Specimen: PBMCs, mostly from graft donor cells, collected 360 days after TCRalphabeta/CD19-depleted stem cell transplant. These receptor sequences come from a boy under two years old who had a stem cell transplant for acute myeloid leukemia, so the T cells may come from the graft donor.

This clonotype was found a few times. The rearrangement uses TRBV18 and TRBJ2-7, with TRBD1 identical over 8 bases. V was pared by 6 bases and J by 1 base, with 11 bases of the junction left unmatched. The length of the CDR3 is 16 residues. CDR1 and CDR2 (germline): KGHSH, LQKENI. The CDR3 DNA reads as TGTGCCAGCTCCCGAGGGACAGGCACAAGATCCTACGAGCAGTACGTC. Its translation: CASSRGTGTRSYEQYV.

This clonotype was seen repeatedly, ten times or more. The chain employs TRBV12-3 or TRBV12-4 and TRBJ1-6; perhaps TRBD1 as D (5 bases). The CDR3 is made up of 17 amino acids. Deletions cut 6 bases from V and 10 bases from J, with 25 bases between. The CDR3 sequence is CASSQGVGKPAASPLHF. As DNA, the CDR3 is TGTGCCAGCAGCCAAGGGGTGGGGAAACCTGCAGCCTCACCCCTCCACTTT.

V gene TRBV5-6 combines with J gene TRBJ2-3, with TRBD2 identical over 12 bases. This CDR3 is 21 amino acids long. V lost 1 base to trimming and J lost 2 bases; unmatched junction nucleotides: 17. CDR1 SGHDT and CDR2 YYEEEE come from the germline V gene. CDR3 region: CASSLQQLAGGDNADTDTQYF. CDR3 nucleotides: TGTGCCAGCAGCTTGCAGCAACTAGCGGGGGGCGACAACGCCGACACAGATACGCAGTATTTT. Drawing the rest from reference TRBV5-6 and TRBJ2-3, the complete variable domain is DAGVTQSPTHLIKTRGQQVTLRCSPKSGHDTVSWYQQALGQGPQFIFQYYEEEERQRGNFPDRFSGHQFPNYSSELNVNALLLGDSALYLCASSLQQLAGGDNADTDTQYFGPGTRLTVL.

This clonotype occurred a few times. The chain couples TRBV5-1 to TRBJ1-4, with D possibly TRBD1 on 5 matching bases. CDR1 SGHRS and CDR2 YFSETQ come from the germline V gene. The V and J ends lost 4 bases and 8 bases respectively, with 18 bases between them. CDR3 size: 15 residues. The CDR3 nucleotides are TGCGCCAGCAGCCCTTCCGGGACTTCGGGCGAAAAACTGTTTTTT. Translating gives CASSPSGTSGEKLFF.

The chain recombines TRBV4-3 with TRBJ2-7; possibly TRBD1 for D (5 bases). V lost 0 bases to trimming and J lost 6 bases, with 12 bases between them. This CDR3 is built from 14 residues. The germline gives CDR1 LGHNA, CDR2 YSLEER. CDR3 residues: CASSQERTGFEQYF. CDR3 bases: TGCGCCAGCAGCCAAGAGAGAACAGGATTCGAGCAGTACTTC.

V usage is TRBV5-1 and J usage is TRBJ2-1; D is ambiguous. V was trimmed by 4 bases and J by 12 bases, leaving 17 bases between them. The germline gives CDR1 SGHRS, CDR2 YFSETQ. CDR3 length: 13 amino acids. In nucleotides, the CDR3 is TGCGCCAGCAGCCTAACGGATACAATGACGCAGTTCTTC. Translating it yields CASSLTDTMTQFF.

This clonotype showed up just a few times. The rearrangement links TRBV20-1 to TRBJ2-3, with 10 bases that match TRBD2. Germline V CDR1 and CDR2: DFQATT, SNEGSKA (reference sequence). J gave up 4 bases and V 3 bases, and 7 bases lay outside the gene matches. The CDR3 totals 15 residues. The CDR3 here is CSASPTSGAPDTQYF. Written as DNA, the CDR3 is TGCAGTGCTAGCCCCACTAGCGGGGCACCAGATACGCAGTATTTT.

This clonotype appeared many times. The CDR3: CASSIRVDTQYF. CDR3 bases: TGTGCCAGCAGCATCAGGGTAGATACGCAGTATTTT. The chain couples TRBV7-2 to TRBJ2-3; D possibly corresponds to TRBD1 (5 bases). V lost 5 bases to trimming and J lost 5 bases, with 8 bases between them. Germline-derived CDR1 and CDR2 are SGHTA and FQGNSA. The CDR3 totals 12 residues.

At least ten counts were recorded for this clonotype. The chain links TRBV6-1 to TRBJ2-4; D is unresolved. V was cut by 6 bases and J by 1 base, with 13 bases left in between. The CDR3 is 15 residues long. Germline lookup yields CDR1 MNHNS and CDR2 SASEGT. For the CDR3, the DNA is TGTGCCAGCAGCTTGGACCCGCTTGCCAAAAACATTCAGTACTTC. This gives the protein CASSLDPLAKNIQYF.